These 2 T cell receptor beta chains share one sample of origin, sequenced in a study of blood T cell repertoires in COVID-19. Sequencing used immunoSEQ multiplex PCR; TCRdb keeps in-frame clones, though not all of them. Here the sample spans approximately 150,000 clones, around 82% being singletons. The sample taken for sequencing was peripheral blood. The receptors were gathered from a man aged 60-69 years with active or convalescent COVID-19.

V usage is TRBV2 and J usage is TRBJ2-7; D is unclear. The CDR3 is 16 residues long. Germline V gene sequence: CDR1 SNHLY, CDR2 FYNNEI. V shed 3 bases and J shed 0 bases, with 15 bases lying between them. The CDR3 sequence is CASSDVARGSSYEQYF. The CDR3 DNA is TGTGCCAGCAGTGATGTGGCTCGAGGAAGCTCCTACGAGCAGTACTTC.

The chain has TRBV7-6 and TRBJ2-7, with TRBD1 matching 10 bases. The CDR3 loop spans 15 amino acids. J gave up 7 bases and V 5 bases, and 11 bases lay outside the gene matches. CDR1 is SGHVS and CDR2 is FNYEAQ in the germline V gene. CDR3 sequence: CASSPGDRGKEEQYF. The CDR3 coding sequence is TGTGCCAGCAGCCCGGGGGACAGGGGAAAAGAAGAGCAGTACTTC.